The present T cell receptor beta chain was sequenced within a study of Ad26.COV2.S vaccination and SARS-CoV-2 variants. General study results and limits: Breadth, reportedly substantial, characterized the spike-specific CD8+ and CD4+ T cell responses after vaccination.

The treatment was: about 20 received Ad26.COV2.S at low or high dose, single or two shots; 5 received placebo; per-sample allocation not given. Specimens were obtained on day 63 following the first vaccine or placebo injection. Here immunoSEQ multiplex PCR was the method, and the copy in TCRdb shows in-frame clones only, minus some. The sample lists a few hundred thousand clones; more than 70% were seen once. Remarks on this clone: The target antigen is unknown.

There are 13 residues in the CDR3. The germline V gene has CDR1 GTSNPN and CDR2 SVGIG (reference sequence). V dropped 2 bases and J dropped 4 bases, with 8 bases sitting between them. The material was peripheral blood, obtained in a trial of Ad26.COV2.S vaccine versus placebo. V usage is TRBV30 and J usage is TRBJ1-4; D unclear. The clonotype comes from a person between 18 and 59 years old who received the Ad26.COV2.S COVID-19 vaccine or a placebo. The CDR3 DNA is TGTGCCTGGAGTCTGCAGCGTAATGAAAAACTGTTTTTT. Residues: CAWSLQRNEKLFF.